This T cell receptor beta chain was identified in a study of T cell responses to AZD1222 COVID-19 vaccine. The CDR3 is 17 amino acids. V gave up 5 bases and J gave up 2 bases, with 22 bases separating them. From germline, CDR1 is MDHEN and CDR2 SYDVKM. Clones were read by immunoSEQ multiplex PCR, and TCRdb kept only the in-frame ones, dropping some. The sample consists of 150,000 to 200,000 clones, around 93% of them appearing once. V and J are TRBV28 and TRBJ2-7; D gene ambiguous. The sequencing used peripheral blood, collected on day 0 of AZD1222 vaccination. The origin of this receptor is an adult in good health. The CDR3 protein is CASSPLIRETAPYEQYF. CDR3 bases: TGTGCCAGCAGTCCACTTATACGCGAAACTGCCCCCTACGAGCAGTACTTC.